This entry is about one T cell receptor (beta chain). These data belong to a study of blood T cell repertoires in COVID-19. Across the whole study: Whether acute or convalescent, the COVID-19 samples came from the United States, Italy and Spain.

TCRdb keeps only in-frame clones here, not all; method: immunoSEQ multiplex PCR. Here the sample spans around 100,000 clones, 70% to 90% being singletons. The receptor comes from a woman aged 60-75 years with acute or convalescent COVID-19. Sequenced material: peripheral blood.

The CDR3 spells CASSSRPTTGATEAFF. In DNA form, the CDR3 reads TGTGCCAGCAGCTCCAGACCTACGACAGGGGCCACTGAAGCTTTCTTT. The chain carries TRBV5-4 and TRBJ1-1; 8 nucleotides agree with TRBD1. The CDR3 contains 16 residues. J lost 4 bases, V lost 3 bases, and 11 bases had no gene match. CDR1 and CDR2 (germline): SGHNT, YYREEE (reference sequence).